This TCR beta chain stems from a study of chemoradiotherapy in HPV16-positive cancers. This CDR3 spans 13 amino acids. The germline V gene has CDR1 SGDLS and CDR2 YYNGEE. The V and J ends lost 4 bases and 5 bases respectively, with 13 bases between them. Broader study findings: HPV-specific T cells were functionally defined from only a couple of HPV16-positive patients. Candidate HPV-specific clones and E7-related TCR motifs grew in tumor during treatment.

Clones were sequenced by immunoSEQ multiplex PCR, and TCRdb holds only the in-frame ones, with some missing. The repertoire consists of about 68,000 clones, with 88% occurring once and the leading ten covering just over 4%. Over chemoradiotherapy, repertoires were sampled more than once. This clone appeared a single time. What it binds is not known. The TCR comes from a human donor with HPV-associated anogenital cancer. The V and J genes are TRBV9 and TRBJ2-7; weak D call: TRBD1 (6 bases). The sequencing used blood, collected from a patient who underwent chemoradiotherapy. CDR3 sequence (DNA): TGTGCCAGCAGCAACCGAGGGGGAGACGAGCAGTACTTC. Translation gives CASSNRGGDEQYF.